The clone carrying this TCR beta chain was seen many times. Its antigen is undetermined. This specimen comes from a study of CD8 T cells in ankylosing spondylitis. Study observations and caveats: Some of these motif variants have turned up before, in reports on reactive arthritis synovial fluid and blood. Characteristic of ankylosing spondylitis blood, it appeared, was a TCR beta motif comprising eight highly homologous variants. It was reported that disease-linked clones were significantly enriched in matched ankylosing spondylitis synovial fluid.

By quantitative 5'-RACE with molecular barcodes, the TCR beta libraries were made. TCRdb re-called the 5' RACE reads through MiXCR, storing one row per CDR3 protein. The sample consists of about 220,000 distinct CDR3 sequences, roughly 6.6% of them appearing once. V lost 1 base to trimming and J lost 8 bases, with 18 bases between them. The germline V gene encodes CDR1 KGHDR and CDR2 SFDVKD. The CDR3 runs to 16 residues. Sequences were obtained from blood, either unsorted or a sorted T cell fraction (not recorded which). This sequence originates from a male donor with ankylosing spondylitis. The rearrangement links TRBV24-1 to TRBJ2-3; D is undetermined. The CDR3 bases are TGTGCCACCAGTGATTTCGGCAGATATCGCGAAGGTACGCAGTATTTT. Translation gives CATSDFGRYREGTQYF.